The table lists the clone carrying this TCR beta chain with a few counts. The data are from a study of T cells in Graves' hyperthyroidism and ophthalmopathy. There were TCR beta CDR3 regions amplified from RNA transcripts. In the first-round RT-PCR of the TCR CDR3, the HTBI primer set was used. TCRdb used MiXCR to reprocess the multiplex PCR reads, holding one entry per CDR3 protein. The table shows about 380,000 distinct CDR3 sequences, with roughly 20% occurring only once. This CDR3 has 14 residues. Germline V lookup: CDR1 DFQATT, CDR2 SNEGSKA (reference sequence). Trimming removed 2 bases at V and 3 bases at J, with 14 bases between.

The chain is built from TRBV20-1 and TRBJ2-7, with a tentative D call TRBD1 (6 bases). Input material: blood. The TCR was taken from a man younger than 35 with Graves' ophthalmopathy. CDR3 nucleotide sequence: TGCAGTGCTAGAATTGCGGACAGCCTCTACGAGCAGTACTTC. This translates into CSARIADSLYEQYF.